A selection of T cell receptor beta chains follows, all from one sample in a study of blood T cell repertoires in COVID-19. TCRdb keeps only in-frame clones here, not all; method: immunoSEQ multiplex PCR. There are about 200,000 clones in the sample; 70% to 90% occur only once, and about 10% lies in the top ten. Material: peripheral blood. These receptors were collected from an elderly woman with acute or convalescent COVID-19. CDR3s include the opening cysteine and the closing phenylalanine or tryptophan. Each record gives: CDR3 DNA, CDR3 protein, D gene, J gene, clone size, V gene. D genes are given only for firm matches. Part of the rows lack a size; the others show once, few, many or a class for expanded clones.

CDR3nt: TGTGCCAGTAGTACCACTCGACTAGCGGGAGGGCGAGAGACCCAGTACTTC; CDR3aa: CASSTTRLAGGRETQYF; d_gene: TRBD2; j_gene: TRBJ2-5; abundance: once; v_gene: TRBV19
CDR3nt: TGTGCCAGCAGCCCCCAGCGGGGGGATGAGCAGTTCTTC; CDR3aa: CASSPQRGDEQFF; d_gene: TRBD2; j_gene: TRBJ2-1; abundance: NA; v_gene: TRBV7-2
CDR3nt: TGTGCCAGCAGCTGGACAGGTACTACTAGCACAGATACGCAGTATTTT; CDR3aa: CASSWTGTTSTDTQYF; d_gene: TRBD1; j_gene: TRBJ2-3; abundance: NA; v_gene: TRBV7-9
CDR3nt: TGTGCCAGCAGCCCCCGCCGGGGCACAGATACGCAGTATTTT; CDR3aa: CASSPRRGTDTQYF; d_gene: NA; j_gene: TRBJ2-3; abundance: NA; v_gene: TRBV11-3
CDR3nt: TGTGCCATCAGGGAAATGGAGGCCTACGAGCAGTACTTC; CDR3aa: CAIREMEAYEQYF; d_gene: NA; j_gene: TRBJ2-7; abundance: once; v_gene: TRBV10-3
CDR3nt: TGTGCCAGCAGCCTCCGTAGCGGGAGTAATGAGCAGTTCTTC; CDR3aa: CASSLRSGSNEQFF; d_gene: TRBD2; j_gene: TRBJ2-1; abundance: NA; v_gene: TRBV11-3
CDR3nt: TGTGCTAGTGGTTTGGTCCTTGGGGCCAACGTCCTGACTTTC; CDR3aa: CASGLVLGANVLTF; d_gene: NA; j_gene: TRBJ2-6; abundance: few; v_gene: TRBV12-5
CDR3nt: TGTGCCAGCAGCTCGGGAGTTCGACTAGCGGGGGCCTACAATGAGCAGTTCTTC; CDR3aa: CASSSGVRLAGAYNEQFF; d_gene: TRBD2; j_gene: TRBJ2-1; abundance: NA; v_gene: TRBV7-2
CDR3nt: TGCGCCAGCAGCCCTGGGACAGGCGTTTCGGATCAGCCCCAGCATTTT; CDR3aa: CASSPGTGVSDQPQHF; d_gene: TRBD1; j_gene: TRBJ1-5; abundance: NA; v_gene: TRBV5-1
CDR3nt: TGCGCCAGCAGCTCGGGCGGGTATACCTACAATGAGCAGTTCTTC; CDR3aa: CASSSGGYTYNEQFF; d_gene: NA; j_gene: TRBJ2-1; abundance: NA; v_gene: TRBV5-1
CDR3nt: TGTGCCAGCAGCTCCGACAGGGGTTTGGGCTACACCTTC; CDR3aa: CASSSDRGLGYTF; d_gene: TRBD1; j_gene: TRBJ1-2; abundance: NA; v_gene: TRBV9
CDR3nt: TGTGCCTTCTCCATGAGCTCACCCACCATATATTTT; CDR3aa: CAFSMSSPTIYF; d_gene: NA; j_gene: TRBJ1-3; abundance: NA; v_gene: TRBV30
CDR3nt: TGCGCCAGCAGCTTGTCGGCAGGCACAGGCTTCTCACCCCTCCACTTT; CDR3aa: CASSLSAGTGFSPLHF; d_gene: NA; j_gene: TRBJ1-6; abundance: NA; v_gene: TRBV5-1
CDR3nt: TGTGCCAGCTCAGCTCGGGACACTACCTACGAGCAGTACTTC; CDR3aa: CASSARDTTYEQYF; d_gene: NA; j_gene: TRBJ2-7; abundance: NA; v_gene: TRBV18
CDR3nt: TGTGCCAGCAGCGTGTTGACAGCGACCTCCTACGAGCAGTACTTC; CDR3aa: CASSVLTATSYEQYF; d_gene: NA; j_gene: TRBJ2-7; abundance: NA; v_gene: TRBV5-8
CDR3nt: TGTGCCAGCAGCTTAACTAGCAGCTACGAGCAGTACTTC; CDR3aa: CASSLTSSYEQYF; d_gene: NA; j_gene: TRBJ2-7; abundance: many; v_gene: TRBV7-2
CDR3nt: TGCGCCAGCAGCCAAGACGTGACACAGAATTCACCCCTCCACTTT; CDR3aa: CASSQDVTQNSPLHF; d_gene: NA; j_gene: TRBJ1-6; abundance: once; v_gene: TRBV4-3
CDR3nt: TGTGCCAGCAGCCAAATCCCTTACGAGCAGTACTTC; CDR3aa: CASSQIPYEQYF; d_gene: NA; j_gene: TRBJ2-7; abundance: NA; v_gene: TRBV3-1/TRBV3-2
CDR3nt: TGTGCCAGCAGTTTAGGGCCGAACACTGAAGCTTTCTTT; CDR3aa: CASSLGPNTEAFF; d_gene: NA; j_gene: TRBJ1-1; abundance: NA; v_gene: TRBV12-3/TRBV12-4
CDR3nt: TGTGCCAGCAGCTTAATTTTAGCGGAAGCTTTCTTT; CDR3aa: CASSLILAEAFF; d_gene: NA; j_gene: TRBJ1-1; abundance: NA; v_gene: TRBV7-9
CDR3nt: TGTGCCAGCAAAGGGACAGGGGGCGCCTATGGCTACACCTTC; CDR3aa: CASKGTGGAYGYTF; d_gene: TRBD1; j_gene: TRBJ1-2; abundance: NA; v_gene: TRBV2
CDR3nt: TGTGCCAGCAGTTATCAGGTTACCGGGGAGCTGTTTTTT; CDR3aa: CASSYQVTGELFF; d_gene: NA; j_gene: TRBJ2-2; abundance: NA; v_gene: TRBV6-5
CDR3nt: TGTGCCAGCAGTTGGGCGGGACAGGGGTCCGGGGAGCTGTTTTTT; CDR3aa: CASSWAGQGSGELFF; d_gene: TRBD1; j_gene: TRBJ2-2; abundance: NA; v_gene: TRBV27
CDR3nt: TGTGCCTGGAACAGGGGAAGGGGTCAAGAGACCCAGTACTTC; CDR3aa: CAWNRGRGQETQYF; d_gene: TRBD1; j_gene: TRBJ2-5; abundance: few; v_gene: TRBV30
CDR3nt: TGTGCCAGCAGCCAAGATTACAGGGGAGGCCAGCCCCAGCATTTT; CDR3aa: CASSQDYRGGQPQHF; d_gene: TRBD1; j_gene: TRBJ1-5; abundance: NA; v_gene: TRBV3-1/TRBV3-2
CDR3nt: TGTGCCAGCAGCTTTTCACGGGATTGGGATGAGCAGTTCTTC; CDR3aa: CASSFSRDWDEQFF; d_gene: NA; j_gene: TRBJ2-1; abundance: NA; v_gene: TRBV11-3
CDR3nt: TGTGCCAGCAGCTTGTCGGGGAGAAGCTCCTACAATGAGCAGTTCTTC; CDR3aa: CASSLSGRSSYNEQFF; d_gene: NA; j_gene: TRBJ2-1; abundance: NA; v_gene: TRBV7-9
CDR3nt: TGTGCCAGCAGCTTCCGGGACAGGGACACTGAAGCTTTCTTT; CDR3aa: CASSFRDRDTEAFF; d_gene: TRBD1; j_gene: TRBJ1-1; abundance: NA; v_gene: TRBV5-4
CDR3nt: TGTGCCAGCAGCCCTCAAGGGGGTAGCCATGGAAACACCATATATTTT; CDR3aa: CASSPQGGSHGNTIYF; d_gene: NA; j_gene: TRBJ1-3; abundance: NA; v_gene: TRBV7-2
CDR3nt: TGTGCCAGCAGCTTAGTCGGGGCTGGAAACACCATATATTTT; CDR3aa: CASSLVGAGNTIYF; d_gene: NA; j_gene: TRBJ1-3; abundance: once; v_gene: TRBV11-2
CDR3nt: TGTGCCAGCAGCCAAGGGAGGGGCTTAGACTATGGCTACACCTTC; CDR3aa: CASSQGRGLDYGYTF; d_gene: NA; j_gene: TRBJ1-2; abundance: NA; v_gene: TRBV4-2
CDR3nt: TGTGCCAGTAGACTAGCGGGATCCTACGAGCAGTACTTC; CDR3aa: CASRLAGSYEQYF; d_gene: TRBD2; j_gene: TRBJ2-7; abundance: NA; v_gene: TRBV19
CDR3nt: TGTGCCAGCACCCCAGGGGGCAGTGGAAACACCATATATTTT; CDR3aa: CASTPGGSGNTIYF; d_gene: TRBD1; j_gene: TRBJ1-3; abundance: NA; v_gene: TRBV19
CDR3nt: TGTGCCAGCAGAACCCTCCGGGACAGGCTAGCCAAAAACATTCAGTACTTC; CDR3aa: CASRTLRDRLAKNIQYF; d_gene: TRBD1; j_gene: TRBJ2-4; abundance: NA; v_gene: TRBV7-9
CDR3nt: TGTGCCAGCAGCTTGGGGGGGGGCAACTACGAGCAGTACTTC; CDR3aa: CASSLGGGNYEQYF; d_gene: NA; j_gene: TRBJ2-7; abundance: NA; v_gene: TRBV5-4
CDR3nt: TGTGCCAGCAGCCGAAGACAGGGCGGGGATAATTCACCCCTCCACTTT; CDR3aa: CASSRRQGGDNSPLHF; d_gene: TRBD1; j_gene: TRBJ1-6; abundance: many; v_gene: TRBV4-2
CDR3nt: TGTGCCAGCAGCCCGGGGGGTGGGGCCCAGCATTTT; CDR3aa: CASSPGGGAQHF; d_gene: NA; j_gene: TRBJ1-5; abundance: few; v_gene: TRBV6-2/TRBV6-3
CDR3nt: TGTGCCAGCAGCCCTACACCCACAGGGGTAGCTAATGAAAAACTGTTTTTT; CDR3aa: CASSPTPTGVANEKLFF; d_gene: TRBD1; j_gene: TRBJ1-4; abundance: NA; v_gene: TRBV28
CDR3nt: TGTGCCAGCAGTTACACCAGGATGGCGTTCGGTGCAGATACGCAGTATTTT; CDR3aa: CASSYTRMAFGADTQYF; d_gene: NA; j_gene: TRBJ2-3; abundance: NA; v_gene: TRBV6-2/TRBV6-3
CDR3nt: TGTGCCAGCAGCTGGGACAGGGGAAGCGAGACCCAGTACTTC; CDR3aa: CASSWDRGSETQYF; d_gene: TRBD1; j_gene: TRBJ2-5; abundance: NA; v_gene: TRBV11-2
CDR3nt: TGTGCCAGGCCGACAGATCTTGGTATGTCGAACACCGGGGAGCTGTTTTTT; CDR3aa: CARPTDLGMSNTGELFF; d_gene: NA; j_gene: TRBJ2-2; abundance: NA; v_gene: TRBV19
CDR3nt: TGCGCCAGCAGCCAAGATCGCGGGGTGAACTCTGGAAACACCATATATTTT; CDR3aa: CASSQDRGVNSGNTIYF; d_gene: NA; j_gene: TRBJ1-3; abundance: NA; v_gene: TRBV4-1
CDR3nt: TGTGCCAGCAGCAGGGGGCAAGTCGGCACTGAAGCTTTCTTT; CDR3aa: CASSRGQVGTEAFF; d_gene: TRBD1; j_gene: TRBJ1-1; abundance: NA; v_gene: TRBV2
CDR3nt: TGCGCCAGCTTCAGGGGGCGAGAGGACACTGAAGCTTTCTTT; CDR3aa: CASFRGREDTEAFF; d_gene: TRBD1; j_gene: TRBJ1-1; abundance: NA; v_gene: TRBV5-1
CDR3nt: TGCGCCAGCAGCTGGACTAGCGGGAGCCAGCATTCTTACGAGCAGTACTTC; CDR3aa: CASSWTSGSQHSYEQYF; d_gene: TRBD2; j_gene: TRBJ2-7; abundance: NA; v_gene: TRBV5-1
CDR3nt: TGTGCCAGCAACGGGGGGCCCACCGGGGAGCTGTTTTTT; CDR3aa: CASNGGPTGELFF; d_gene: NA; j_gene: TRBJ2-2; abundance: NA; v_gene: TRBV2